The T cell receptor (beta chain) under discussion was sequenced for a study of cytomegalovirus exposure and HLA in healthy donors. Germline-derived CDR1 and CDR2 are LGHNA and YNFKEQ. Trimming cost V 0 bases and J 5 bases; bases outside gene matches: 1. CDR3 length equals 15 residues. Primers: 60 Vbeta forward and 13 Jbeta reverse. Only in-frame clones appear in the TCRdb table, and some are missing; sequencing was by immunoSEQ multiplex PCR. This sample has 95,000 to 120,000 clones; 82% occur once, and the top ten carry approximately 2.7%. This TCR was sampled from a woman aged 18-29 years in good health and CMV-seronegative. This sequence joins TRBV4-2 and TRBJ2-2, with 9 bases that match TRBD2. The specimen was PBMCs. DNA of the CDR3: TGTGCCAGCAGCCAAGATACTAGCGGGACCGGGGAGCTGTTTTTT. Translating gives CASSQDTSGTGELFF.